The entry that follows covers one TCR beta chain sequence. The data were taken from a study of blood T cell repertoires in COVID-19. Turning to the study itself: Specimens from acute and convalescent COVID-19 originated in the United States, Italy and Spain. T cells, B-cell-depleted T cells, or PBMCs provided the cDNA or gDNA that served as material.

In the authors' methods: Scientists estimated how many nucleated cells there were by amplifying reference gene primers. Some clones are missing from TCRdb's copy, which holds only in-frame ones; the method was immunoSEQ multiplex PCR. D and trimming were read from the DNA, whereas the V and J calls and clone size are those reported in that table. This sample carries over 70,000 clones, around nine tenths of them seen once, and the ten largest clones take around 17%. V lost 4 bases, J lost 0 bases, and 9 bases lay in between. CDR3 size: 14 residues. Germline V CDR1 and CDR2: SGHRS, YFSETQ. The sequence was collected from a human donor in a cohort sampled during active COVID-19. The chain carries TRBV5-1 and TRBJ2-3; possibly TRBD1 for D (5 bases). The specimen was peripheral blood. CDR3 DNA: TGCGCCAGCAGCCAGGGAACTAGCACAGATACGCAGTATTTT. It codes for CASSQGTSTDTQYF.